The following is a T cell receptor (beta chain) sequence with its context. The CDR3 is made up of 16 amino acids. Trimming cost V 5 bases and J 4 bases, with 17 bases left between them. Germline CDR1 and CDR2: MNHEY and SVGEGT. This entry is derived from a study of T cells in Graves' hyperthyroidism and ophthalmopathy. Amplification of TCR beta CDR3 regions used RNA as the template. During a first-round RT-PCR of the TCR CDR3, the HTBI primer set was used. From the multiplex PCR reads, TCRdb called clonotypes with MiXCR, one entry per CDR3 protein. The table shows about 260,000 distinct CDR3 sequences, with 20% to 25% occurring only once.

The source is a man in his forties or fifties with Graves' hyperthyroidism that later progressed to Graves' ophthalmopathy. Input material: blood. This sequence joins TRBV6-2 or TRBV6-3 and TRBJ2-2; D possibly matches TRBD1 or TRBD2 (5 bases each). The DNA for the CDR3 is TGTGCCAGCAGTCCCTTTGACCGAGGGGTCACCGGGGAGCTGTTTTTT. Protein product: CASSPFDRGVTGELFF.